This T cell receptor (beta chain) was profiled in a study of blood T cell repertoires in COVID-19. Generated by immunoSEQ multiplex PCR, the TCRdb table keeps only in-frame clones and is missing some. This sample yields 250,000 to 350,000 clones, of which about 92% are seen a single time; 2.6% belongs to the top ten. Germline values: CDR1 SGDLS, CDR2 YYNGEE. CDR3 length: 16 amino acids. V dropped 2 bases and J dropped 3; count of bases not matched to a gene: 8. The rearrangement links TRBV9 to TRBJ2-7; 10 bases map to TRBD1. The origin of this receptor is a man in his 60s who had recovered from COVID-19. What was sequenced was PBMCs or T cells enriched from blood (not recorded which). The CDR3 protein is CASSVGGTGDFYEQYF. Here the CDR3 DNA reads TGTGCCAGCAGCGTCGGTGGGACAGGGGACTTCTACGAGCAGTACTTC.